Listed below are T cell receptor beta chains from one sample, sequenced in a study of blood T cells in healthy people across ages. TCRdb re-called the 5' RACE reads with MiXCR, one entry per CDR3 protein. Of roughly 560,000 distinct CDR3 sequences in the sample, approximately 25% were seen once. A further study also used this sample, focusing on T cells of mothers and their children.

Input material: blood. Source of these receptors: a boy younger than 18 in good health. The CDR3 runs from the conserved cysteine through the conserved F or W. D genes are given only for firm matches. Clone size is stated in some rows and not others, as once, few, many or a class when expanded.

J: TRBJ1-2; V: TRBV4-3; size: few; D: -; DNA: TGCGCCAGCAGGCTCACAGAAACTCCTAACTATGGCTACACCTTC; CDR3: CASRLTETPNYGYTF
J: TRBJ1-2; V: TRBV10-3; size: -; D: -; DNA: TGTGCCATCAGTGAAAGGGACAAGGGGACCTATGGCTACACCTTC; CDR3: CAISERDKGTYGYTF
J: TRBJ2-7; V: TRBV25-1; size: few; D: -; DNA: TGTGCCAGCAGTCCTAGGGGGGACAGAAGGAGGTACGAGCAGTACTTC; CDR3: CASSPRGDRRRYEQYF
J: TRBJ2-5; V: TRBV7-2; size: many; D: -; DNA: TGTGCCAGCAGCTTAACGGAGACCCAGTACTTC; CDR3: CASSLTETQYF
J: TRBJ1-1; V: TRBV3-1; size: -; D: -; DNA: TGTGCCAGCAGCCCTTTCGCGGGTAGGACCACTGAAGCTTTCTTT; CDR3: CASSPFAGRTTEAFF
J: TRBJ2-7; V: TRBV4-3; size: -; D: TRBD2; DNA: TGCGCCAGCAGCCGCTGGACTAGCGGGGGGGAAACCTACGAGCAGTACTTC; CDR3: CASSRWTSGGETYEQYF
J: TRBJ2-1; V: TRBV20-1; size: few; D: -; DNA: TGCAGTGCACGGGGCACCTACAATGAGCAGTTCTTC; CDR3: CSARGTYNEQFF
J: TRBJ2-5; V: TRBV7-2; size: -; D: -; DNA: TGTGCCAGCAGCTTTTGGGGGGGGCGCTCCGAGACCCAGTACTTC; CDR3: CASSFWGGRSETQYF
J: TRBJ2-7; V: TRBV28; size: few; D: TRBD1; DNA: TGTGCCAGCCTAGGACAGGAATTGGCCTACGAGCAGTACTTC; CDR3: CASLGQELAYEQYF
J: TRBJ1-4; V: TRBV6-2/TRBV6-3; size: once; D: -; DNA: TGTGCCAGCAGTTCGATAGACACAGCAACTAATGAAAAACTGTTTTTT; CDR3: CASSSIDTATNEKLFF
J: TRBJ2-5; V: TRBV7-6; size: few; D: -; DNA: TGTGCCAGCAGCTTAGAGCCGCGAGAGACCCAGTACTTC; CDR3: CASSLEPRETQYF
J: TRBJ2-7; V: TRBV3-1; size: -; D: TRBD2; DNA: TGTGCCAGCAGCCTTGCCGGGACAAGCGGGAGGAACGAGCAGTACTTC; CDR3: CASSLAGTSGRNEQYF
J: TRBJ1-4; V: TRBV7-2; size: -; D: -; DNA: TGTGCCAGCAGGCTACTGGGGGTGACTAATGAAAAACTGTTTTTT; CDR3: CASRLLGVTNEKLFF
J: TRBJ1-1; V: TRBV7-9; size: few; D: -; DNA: TGTGCCAGCAGCTTAGAACCCCGCGGACCAAACACTGAAGCTTTCTTT; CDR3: CASSLEPRGPNTEAFF
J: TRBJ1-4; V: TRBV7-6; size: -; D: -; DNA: TGTGCCAGCCAGCAATGGGATGAAAAACTGTTTTTT; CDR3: CASQQWDEKLFF
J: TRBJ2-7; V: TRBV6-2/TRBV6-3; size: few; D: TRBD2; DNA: TGTGCCGGGACTACGGCAAACGCTCCCTACGAGCAGTACTTC; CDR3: CAGTTANAPYEQYF
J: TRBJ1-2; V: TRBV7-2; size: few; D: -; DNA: TGTGCCAGCAGCTTAGGAGGGCTGGGGGCTGACTATGGCTACACCTTC; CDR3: CASSLGGLGADYGYTF
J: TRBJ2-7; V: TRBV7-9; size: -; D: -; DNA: TGTGCCAGCAGCCTACCCGTTACGTCGGCAGGGTTTAGCTCCTACGAGCAGTACTTC; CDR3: CASSLPVTSAGFSSYEQYF
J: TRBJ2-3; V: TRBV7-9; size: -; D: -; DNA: TGTGCCAGCAGCCAGCATCAGGATGTATGGTATTTT; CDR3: CASSQHQDVWYF
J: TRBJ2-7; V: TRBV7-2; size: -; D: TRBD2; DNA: TGTGCCAGCAGCTTAATGTTGCCAGCGGGGGCCGCCTACGAGCAGTACTTC; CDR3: CASSLMLPAGAAYEQYF
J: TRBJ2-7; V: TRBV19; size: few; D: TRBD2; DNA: TGTGCCAGTAGTATAGGTAGCGGGGATCCCTACGAGCAGTACTTC; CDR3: CASSIGSGDPYEQYF
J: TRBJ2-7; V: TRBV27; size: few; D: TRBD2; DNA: TGTGCCAGCAGTCAACCGGGAGGCTACGAGCAGTACTTC; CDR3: CASSQPGGYEQYF
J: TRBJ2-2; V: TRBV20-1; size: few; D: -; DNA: TGCAGTTCGAGGCAGGTAGACACCGGGGAGCTGTTTTTT; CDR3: CSSRQVDTGELFF
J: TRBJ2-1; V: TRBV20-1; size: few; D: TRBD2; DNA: TGCAGTGCTTCCGGGACTAGCGGGAGCAATGAGCAGTTCTTC; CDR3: CSASGTSGSNEQFF
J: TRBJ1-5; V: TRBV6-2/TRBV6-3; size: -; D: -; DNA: TGTGCCAGCAACAAACACGCGGCGGGCAATCAGCCCCAGCATTTT; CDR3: CASNKHAAGNQPQHF
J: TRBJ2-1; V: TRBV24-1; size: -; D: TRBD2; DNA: TGTGCCACCAGTGATCTTGCCCCAAGCGGGGGCTTCGTCCATGAGCAGTTCTTC; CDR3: CATSDLAPSGGFVHEQFF
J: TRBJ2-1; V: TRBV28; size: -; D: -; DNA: TGTGCCAGCAGTTCCATAGAGCAGTTCTTC; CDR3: CASSSIEQFF
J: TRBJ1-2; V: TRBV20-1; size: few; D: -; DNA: TGCAGTGCTCGGACCGCCAGGGAGAATTACTATGGCTACACCTTC; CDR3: CSARTARENYYGYTF
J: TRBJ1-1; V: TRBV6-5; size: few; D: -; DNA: TGTGCCAGCAGTTACTCGGAGGGCGGCACTGAAGCTTTCTTT; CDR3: CASSYSEGGTEAFF
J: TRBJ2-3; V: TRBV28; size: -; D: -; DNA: TGTGCCAGCAGTCCCCCAACGGACACAGATACGCAGTATTTT; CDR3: CASSPPTDTDTQYF
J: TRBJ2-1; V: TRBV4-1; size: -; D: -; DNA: TGCGCCAGCGGTAGCGGCCCCTCCTACAATGAGCAGTTCTTC; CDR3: CASGSGPSYNEQFF
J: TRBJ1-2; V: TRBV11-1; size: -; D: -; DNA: TGTGCCAGCAGCCCGTGGACGGACAACTATGGCTACACCTTC; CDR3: CASSPWTDNYGYTF
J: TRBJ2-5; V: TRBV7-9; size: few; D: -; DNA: TGTGCCAGCAGCGACCCAGGCAGCCAGTACTTC; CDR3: CASSDPGSQYF
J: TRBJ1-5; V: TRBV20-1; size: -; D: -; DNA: TGCAGTGCTAGAGCAGGGGAGCCCCAGCCCCAGCATTTT; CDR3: CSARAGEPQPQHF
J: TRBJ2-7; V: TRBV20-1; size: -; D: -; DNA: TGCAGTGCTCCGATGAGGGGGGCTCGCCCCTACGAGCAGTACTTC; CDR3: CSAPMRGARPYEQYF
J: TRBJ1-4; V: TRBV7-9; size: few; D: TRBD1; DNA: TGTGCCAGCAGACAGGGGGCCGGTGAAAAACTGTTTTTT; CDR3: CASRQGAGEKLFF
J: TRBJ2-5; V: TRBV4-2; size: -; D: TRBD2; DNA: TGTGCCAGCAGCCCTATGGGACTAGCGGGACGGGAGACCCAGTACTTC; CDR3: CASSPMGLAGRETQYF
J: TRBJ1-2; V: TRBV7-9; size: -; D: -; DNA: TGTGCCAGCAGCCTACCCGGGGGAGGGATCTATGGCTACACCTTC; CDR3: CASSLPGGGIYGYTF
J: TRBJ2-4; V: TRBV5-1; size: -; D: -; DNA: TGCGCCAGCAGCCCCGGGGCTCGGGGTAGCGGAGGGAACATTCAGTACTTC; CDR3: CASSPGARGSGGNIQYF
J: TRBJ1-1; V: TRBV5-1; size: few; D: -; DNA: TGCGCCAGCAGCTTCCAGGGAGATATGAACACTGAAGCTTTCTTT; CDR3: CASSFQGDMNTEAFF
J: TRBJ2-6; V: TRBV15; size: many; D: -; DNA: TGTGCCACCAGCAGAGATTTCAGGACTGGGGCCAACGTCCTGACTTTC; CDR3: CATSRDFRTGANVLTF
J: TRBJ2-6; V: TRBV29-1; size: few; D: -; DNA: TGCAGCGTTGCAAAGGGTTCCTCTGGGGCCAACGTCCTGACTTTC; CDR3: CSVAKGSSGANVLTF
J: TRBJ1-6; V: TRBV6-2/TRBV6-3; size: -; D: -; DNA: TGTGCCAGCAGTAACCCGACAGGTCCGTTTTCACCCCTCCACTTT; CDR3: CASSNPTGPFSPLHF
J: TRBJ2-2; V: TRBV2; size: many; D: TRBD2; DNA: TGTGCCAGCAGGGGACTAGCGGCCGGGGAGCTGTTTTTT; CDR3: CASRGLAAGELFF
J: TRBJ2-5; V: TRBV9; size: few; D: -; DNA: TGTGCCAGCAGCCGGGACACGGAGGAGCGGTTCTTC; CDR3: CASSRDTEERFF
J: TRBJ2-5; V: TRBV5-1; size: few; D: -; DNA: TGCGCCAGCAGCCCGGGACCAACGGTTCAAGAGACCCAGTACTTC; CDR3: CASSPGPTVQETQYF
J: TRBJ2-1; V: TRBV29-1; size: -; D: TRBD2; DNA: TGCAGCGTTGAAGTCAGCCTAGCGGCCTACAATGAGCAGTTCTTC; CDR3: CSVEVSLAAYNEQFF
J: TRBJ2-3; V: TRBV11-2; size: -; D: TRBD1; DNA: TGTGCCAGCAGCTTCCCCTCCGGGACAGGGGGCTGGGGGGATACGCAGTATTTT; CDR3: CASSFPSGTGGWGDTQYF
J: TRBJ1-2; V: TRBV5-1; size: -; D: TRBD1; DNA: TGCGCCAGCAGCTTGGTTTCGGCAGGGGGAGGCTATGGCTACACCTTC; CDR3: CASSLVSAGGGYGYTF
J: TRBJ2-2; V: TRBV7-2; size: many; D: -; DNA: TGTGCCAGCAGCGCCACGGGGAGGAGGTCCACCGGGGAGCTGTTTTTT; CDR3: CASSATGRRSTGELFF
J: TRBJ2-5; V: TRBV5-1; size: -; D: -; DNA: TGCGCCAGCAGCTTGGTTGAGGACACGGTAGAGACCCAGTACTTC; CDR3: CASSLVEDTVETQYF
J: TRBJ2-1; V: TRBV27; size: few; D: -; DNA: TGTGCCAGCAGTTTGGGCGGGGTGAACGAGCAGTTCTTC; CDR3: CASSLGGVNEQFF
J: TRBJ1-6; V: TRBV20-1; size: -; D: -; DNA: TGCAGTGCGAGCGGGCAGGGTAGGAAGAATTCACCCCTCCACTTT; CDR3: CSASGQGRKNSPLHF
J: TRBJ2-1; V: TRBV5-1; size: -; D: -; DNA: TGCGCCAGCAGCTTTAGTAGGAATGAGCAGTTCTTC; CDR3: CASSFSRNEQFF
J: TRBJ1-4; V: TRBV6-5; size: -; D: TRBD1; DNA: TGTGCCAGCAGTTACTCGTTGGGGCAGGGGGCGTGGGAAAAACTGTTTTTT; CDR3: CASSYSLGQGAWEKLFF
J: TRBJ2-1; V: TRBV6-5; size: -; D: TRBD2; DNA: TGTGCCAGCAGTTCCTCACTTACCTTAGCGGGGGGGAGGTACAATGAGCAGTTCTTC; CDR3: CASSSSLTLAGGRYNEQFF
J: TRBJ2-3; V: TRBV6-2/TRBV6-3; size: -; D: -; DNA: TGTGCCAGCATCAGCGAAGGACATGCGGATACGCAGTATTTT; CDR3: CASISEGHADTQYF